Sequencing of this T cell receptor beta chain was carried out in a study of CD8+CD57+ T cells in acquired aplastic anemia. This CDR3 contains 13 residues. Germline CDR1 reads SQVTM; CDR2 reads ANQGSEA. On this clonotype: Its antigen is not identified.

Researchers used genomic DNA as the template to profile TCR beta VDJ and CDR3. TCRdb reprocessed the reads via MiXCR and lists one record per CDR3 protein. The sample consists of about 110,000 distinct CDR3 sequences, about half of them appearing once. Findings and limits, study-wide: Overlap between patients and controls comprised 25 to 35 CD8+ CDR3 sequences.

This chain links TRBV29-1 with TRBJ2-7; TRBD2 matches at 7 bases. This receptor was taken from a human donor in good health, serving as a control. Sequencing used sorted CD4+, CD8+, or CD8+CD57+ T cells (not recorded which) from PBMCs. The CDR3 protein is CSASGGSSYEQYF. CDR3 bases: TGCAGTGCTAGCGGAGGGAGCTCCTACGAGCAGTACTTC.